The rows below give T cell receptor beta chains drawn from one sample of a study of cytomegalovirus exposure and HLA in healthy donors. Profiled with immunoSEQ multiplex PCR; TCRdb holds only in-frame clones, not every one. The sample lists approximately 120,000 clones, approximately 80% occurring once. The sequenced sample was PBMCs. These receptor sequences come from a man aged 35 to 55 in good health and CMV-seropositive. The CDR3 runs from the conserved cysteine through the conserved F or W. The D gene is left open where the match is weak.

CDR3,DNA,J,length,V,D
CSVDRQEWEAGELFF,TGCAGCGTTGATAGGCAGGAGTGGGAGGCCGGGGAGCTGTTTTTT,TRBJ2-2,15,TRBV29-1,-
CASSHKTGWTGELFF,TGTGCCAGCAGCCACAAGACAGGGTGGACCGGGGAGCTGTTTTTT,TRBJ2-2,15,TRBV9,TRBD1
CASSLRDRGGQPQHF,TGTGCCAGCAGCCTCCGGGACAGGGGCGGTCAGCCCCAGCATTTT,TRBJ1-5,15,TRBV7-8,TRBD1
CASSLLRATSGGPQETQYF,TGCGCCAGCAGCCTCCTAAGGGCGACTAGCGGGGGGCCCCAAGAGACCCAGTACTTC,TRBJ2-5,19,TRBV4-3,TRBD2
CASSQGTAPAHLQYF,TGTGCCAGCAGCCAAGGGACAGCGCCGGCCCACCTGCAGTATTTT,TRBJ2-3,15,TRBV7-2,TRBD1
CASSIRDRGFGDTQYF,TGTGCCAGCAGCATAAGGGACAGGGGGTTTGGAGATACGCAGTATTTT,TRBJ2-3,16,TRBV7-2,TRBD1
CASSTDDRAGNQPQHF,TGTGCCAGTAGTACCGACGACAGGGCCGGCAATCAGCCCCAGCATTTT,TRBJ1-5,16,TRBV19,TRBD1
CASSQESGSNSPLHF,TGCGCCAGCAGCCAAGAGAGCGGCAGCAATTCACCCCTCCACTTT,TRBJ1-6,15,TRBV4-1,-
CASRTDSGYGYTF,TGTGCCAGCAGGACGGACAGTGGGTATGGCTACACCTTC,TRBJ1-2,13,TRBV18,-
CASSPLTDAATATDTQYF,TGTGCCAGCAGCCCCCTAACCGACGCGGCGACGGCCACAGATACGCAGTATTTT,TRBJ2-3,18,TRBV11-1,-